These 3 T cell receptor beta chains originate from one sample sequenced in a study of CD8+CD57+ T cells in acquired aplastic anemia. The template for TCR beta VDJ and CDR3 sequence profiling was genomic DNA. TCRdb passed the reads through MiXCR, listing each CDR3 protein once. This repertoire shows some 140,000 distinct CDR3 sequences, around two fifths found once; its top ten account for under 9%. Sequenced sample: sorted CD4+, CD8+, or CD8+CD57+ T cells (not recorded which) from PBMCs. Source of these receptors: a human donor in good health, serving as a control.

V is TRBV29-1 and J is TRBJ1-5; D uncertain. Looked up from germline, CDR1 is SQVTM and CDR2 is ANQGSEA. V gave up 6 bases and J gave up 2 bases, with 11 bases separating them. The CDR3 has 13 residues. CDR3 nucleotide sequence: TGCAGCGTCGTCCTGAGCGGCAATCAGCCCCAGCATTTT. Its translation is CSVVLSGNQPQHF.

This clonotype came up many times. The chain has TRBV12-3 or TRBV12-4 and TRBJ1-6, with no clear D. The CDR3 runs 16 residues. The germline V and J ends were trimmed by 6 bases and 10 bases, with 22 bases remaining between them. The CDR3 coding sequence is TGTGCCAGCAGCCCCTTGGTAGAGGGAGGGAGGTCACCCCTCCACTTT. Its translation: CASSPLVEGGRSPLHF.

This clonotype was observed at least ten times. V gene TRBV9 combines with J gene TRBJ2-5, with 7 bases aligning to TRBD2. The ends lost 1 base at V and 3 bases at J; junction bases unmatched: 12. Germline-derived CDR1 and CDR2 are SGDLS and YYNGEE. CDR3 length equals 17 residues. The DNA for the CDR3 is TGTGCCAGCAGCGTAAGCCAGCAGGCTGGGGGGGAAGAGACCCAGTACTTC. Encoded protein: CASSVSQQAGGEETQYF.